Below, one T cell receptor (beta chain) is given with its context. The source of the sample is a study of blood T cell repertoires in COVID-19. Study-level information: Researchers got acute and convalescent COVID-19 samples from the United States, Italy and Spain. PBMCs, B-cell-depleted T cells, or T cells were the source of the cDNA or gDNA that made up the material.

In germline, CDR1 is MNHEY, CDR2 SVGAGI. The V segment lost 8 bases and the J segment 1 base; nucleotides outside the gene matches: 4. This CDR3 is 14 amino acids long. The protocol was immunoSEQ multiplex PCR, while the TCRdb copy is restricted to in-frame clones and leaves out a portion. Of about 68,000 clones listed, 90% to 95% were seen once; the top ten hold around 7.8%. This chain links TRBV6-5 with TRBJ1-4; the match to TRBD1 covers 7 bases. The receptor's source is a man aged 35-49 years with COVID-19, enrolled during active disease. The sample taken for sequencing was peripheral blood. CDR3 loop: CASGQGGTNEKLFF. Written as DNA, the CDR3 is TGTGCCAGCGGGCAGGGGGGAACTAATGAAAAACTGTTTTTT.